This TCR beta chain is drawn from a study of blood T cell repertoires in COVID-19. About the study: In each case, the material was cDNA or gDNA derived from T cells, B-cell-depleted T cells, or PBMCs.

This clone was detected only once. In germline, CDR1 is SQVTM, CDR2 ANQGSEA. CDR3 size: 15 residues. The ends were cut back, 3 bases at V and 3 bases at J, with 18 bases in the middle. Per the authors' pipeline: Reference gene primer amplification gave nucleated cell count estimates. Clones were sequenced by immunoSEQ multiplex PCR, and TCRdb holds only the in-frame ones, with some missing. V and J calls and clone size are copied from that table; D and trimming were computed from the DNA. The sample has a few hundred thousand clones; about 85% are singletons. Source material: peripheral blood. The sequence was obtained from a woman aged 18-29 years with acute or convalescent COVID-19. The chain couples TRBV29-1 to TRBJ2-7, with D tentatively TRBD1 (6 bases). The CDR3 region has the DNA TGCAGCGTTGAGGCAGGGGCCGCAACAAGCTACGAGCAGTACTTC. Translation: CSVEAGAATSYEQYF.